These 32 T cell receptor beta chains came from one sample sequenced in a study of beta chain features in type 1 diabetes. Every bit of the isolated RNA underwent reverse transcription, so sequencing read expressed TCRB transcripts. TCRdb keeps only in-frame clones here, not all; method: immunoSEQ multiplex PCR. The data show some 330,000 clones, 11% seen once. The specimen sequenced was naive CD4+ T cells from blood. These TCRs come from a woman under 40 in good health.

This clone was detected only a few times. The genes are TRBV6-6 and TRBJ2-7, with 10 bases identical to TRBD1. CDR1 and CDR2 (germline): MNHNY, SVGAGI (reference sequence). This CDR3 has 15 residues. Trimming cost V 6 bases and J 1 base; bases outside gene matches: 6. The CDR3 bases are TGTGCCAGCAGAGCCGGGACAGGGGCATCCTACGAGCAGTACTTC. It encodes CASRAGTGASYEQYF.

The rearrangement uses TRBV30 and TRBJ2-1; TRBD2 is a possible D gene (7 bases). V lost 3 bases, J lost 0 bases, and 9 bases lay in between. Germline V CDR1 and CDR2: GTSNPN, SVGIG (reference sequence). This CDR3 contains 14 residues. CDR3 amino acids: CAWSRGASYNEQFF. The CDR3 coding sequence is TGTGCCTGGAGCCGGGGGGCCTCCTACAATGAGCAGTTCTTC.

The chain is built from TRBV28 and TRBJ1-1; D unclear. The germline V and J ends were trimmed by 7 bases and 0 bases, with 3 bases remaining between them. Germline assignment: CDR1 MDHEN and CDR2 SYDVKM. The CDR3 contains 11 residues. This chain's CDR3 is CASTMNTEAFF. The DNA of the CDR3 is TGTGCCAGCACCATGAACACTGAAGCTTTCTTT.

The chain uses TRBV4-2 and TRBJ2-1, with TRBD1 matching 9 bases. Per germline, CDR1 LGHNA and CDR2 YNFKEQ. V was clipped by 8 bases and J by 4 bases; unmatched bases: 9. The CDR3 runs 15 residues. The CDR3 DNA follows: TGTGCCAGCGCTAAAGGACAGGGGACTTACAATGAGCAGTTCTTC. The encoded protein is CASAKGQGTYNEQFF.

Only a few counts were recorded for this clone. The gene calls are TRBV18 and TRBJ2-7, with unresolved D. This CDR3 is built from 12 residues. The V and J ends lost 2 bases and 9 bases respectively, with 11 bases between them. Germline V lookup: CDR1 KGHSH, CDR2 LQKENI. The CDR3 region is CASSPAVRVQYF. The CDR3 nucleotides read TGTGCCAGCTCACCAGCCGTTCGGGTGCAGTACTTC.

This clone appeared a few times. V usage is TRBV6-6 and J usage is TRBJ2-7, with D possibly TRBD2 on 5 matching bases. Germline V gives CDR1 MNHNY, CDR2 SVGAGI (reference sequence). The CDR3 consists of 13 residues. The ends were cut back, 7 bases at V and 7 bases at J, with 17 bases in the middle. The DNA for the CDR3 is TGTGCCAGCATGGGCTATCAGCCGGGGGAGCAGTACTTC. Residues: CASMGYQPGEQYF.

This clone showed up just a few times. The chain couples TRBV5-1 to TRBJ2-7, with TRBD1 matching 9 bases. Losses at the gene ends were 4 bases for V and 1 base for J; bases not matched to a gene: 6. This CDR3 spans 15 amino acids. CDR1 and CDR2 from the germline V gene are SGHRS and YFSETQ. CDR3 protein: CASSVRTGESYEQYF. In DNA, the CDR3 is TGCGCCAGCAGCGTTCGGACAGGGGAATCCTACGAGCAGTACTTC.

The chain recombines TRBV4-3 with TRBJ1-2, with 7 bases aligning to TRBD1. Trimming took 5 bases from V and 2 from J; bases not matched to a gene: 8. The germline CDR1 and CDR2 sequences are LGHNA and YSLEER. The CDR3 covers 15 residues. The CDR3 coding sequence is TGCGCCAGCAGCTCTCAGGGGGTGAGAAACTATGGCTACACCTTC. Amino acid sequence: CASSSQGVRNYGYTF.

This clone was seen a handful of times. The chain carries TRBV15 and TRBJ2-2; 8 nucleotides align to TRBD1. Germline CDR1 and CDR2: LNHNV and YYDKDF (reference sequence). This CDR3 comprises 15 residues. Trimming at V came to 4 bases and at J to 4 bases, leaving 5 bases not matched to a gene. The chain's CDR3 is CATSTDRGPTGELFF. The CDR3 coding sequence is TGTGCCACCAGCACCGACAGGGGCCCCACCGGGGAGCTGTTTTTT.

This clone was seen a handful of times. The chain combines TRBV5-1 with TRBJ2-7; TRBD1 aligns across 9 bases. V lost 1 base, J lost 1 base, and 3 bases stayed unmatched. Germline CDR1 reads SGHRS; CDR2 reads YFSETQ. This CDR3 has 15 amino acids. CDR3 nucleotides: TGCGCCAGCAGCTTGCTGACAGGGGGTTCCTACGAGCAGTACTTC. Translating it yields CASSLLTGGSYEQYF. Full variable domain (rest looked up from reference TRBV5-1 and TRBJ2-7): KAGVTQTPRYLIKTRGQQVTLSCSPISGHRSVSWYQQTPGQGLQFLFEYFSETQRNKGNFPGRFSGRQFSNSRSEMNVSTLELGDSALYLCASSLLTGGSYEQYFGPGTRLTVT.

The chain couples TRBV6-5 to TRBJ1-4; D call uncertain. Between the trimmed V and J ends, which lost 8 bases and 7 bases, there was a span of 17 bases. This CDR3 region has 14 residues. Germline V lookup: CDR1 MNHEY, CDR2 SVGAGI. The CDR3 bases are TGTGCCAGCGCCCTTCTGCAGAATGGTGAAAAACTGTTTTTT. Protein: CASALLQNGEKLFF.

Regarding this clone: Sequence at one end of the junction differs from germline and may be a read error. CDR3 nucleotide sequence: TGTGCCAGCAGTTTGGGTACTAGCGGGAGGCCCCACTTC. It specifies CASSLGTSGRPHF. The J gene is TRBJ2-4, the V gene TRBV28; TRBD2 aligns across 12 bases. Germline CDR1 and CDR2: MDHEN and SYDVKM. CDR3 length: 13 amino acids. The variable domain in full, completed from reference TRBV28 and TRBJ2-4, reads DVKVTQSSRYLVKRTGEKVFLECVQDMDHENMFWYRQDPGLGLRLIYFSYDVKMKEKGDIPEGYSVSREKKERFSLILESASTNQTSMYLCASSLGTSGRPHFGAGTRLSVL.

The J gene is TRBJ2-3, the V gene TRBV11-3; 7 bases are shared with TRBD1. CDR1 is SGHNT, CDR2 YENEEA, per germline. Germline trimming cut 3 bases from V and 0 bases from J; bases unmatched to any gene: 3. This CDR3 has 15 amino acids. DNA of the CDR3: TGTGCCAGCAGCTTGGGACAGACGAGCACAGATACGCAGTATTTT. Amino acid sequence: CASSLGQTSTDTQYF.

The gene calls are TRBV5-6 and TRBJ2-3; D gene unclear. This CDR3 is built from 14 residues. The germline V and J ends were trimmed by 3 bases and 5 bases, with 13 bases remaining between them. From germline, CDR1 is SGHDT and CDR2 YYEEEE. The CDR3 DNA is TGTGCCAGCAGCTCCGACTTAACACGAGATACGCAGTATTTT. Translation: CASSSDLTRDTQYF.

The J gene is TRBJ1-2, the V gene TRBV7-2, with 7 bases lining up with TRBD1. V lost 3 bases and J lost 5; bases outside the gene matches: 3. The CDR3 extends over 13 amino acids. Germline CDR1 is SGHTA and CDR2 is FQGNSA. The DNA for the CDR3 is TGTGCCAGCAGCTTTTACAGGGGTTATGGCTACACCTTC. Its protein product is CASSFYRGYGYTF.

The chain links TRBV29-1 to TRBJ1-3, with 10 bases fitting TRBD1. The germline CDR1 and CDR2 sequences are SQVTM and ANQGSEA. This CDR3 is built from 14 residues. J gave up 4 bases and V 4 bases, and 4 bases lay outside the gene matches. CDR3 loop: CSVGQGAAGNTIYF. The CDR3 coding sequence is TGCAGCGTTGGACAGGGGGCAGCGGGAAACACCATATATTTT. Together with reference TRBV29-1 and TRBJ1-3, the CDR3 gives the full variable domain: SAVISQKPSRDICQRGTSLTIQCQVDSQVTMMFWYRQQPGQSLTLIATANQGSEATYESGFVIDKFPISRPNLTFSTLTVSNMSPEDSSIYLCSVGQGAAGNTIYFGEGSWLTVV.

The rearrangement uses TRBV15 and TRBJ2-1; 11 nucleotides line up with TRBD2. The germline V gene has CDR1 LNHNV and CDR2 YYDKDF (reference sequence). Unmatched junction bases numbered 2, after V lost 0 bases and J lost 1 base. The CDR3 is 17 residues long. The CDR3 DNA sequence: TGTGCCACCAGCAGAGACCCTAGCGGGAGGTCCTACAATGAGCAGTTCTTC. As protein: CATSRDPSGRSYNEQFF.

This clone was seen only a few times. The chain employs TRBV11-2 and TRBJ1-4; possibly TRBD1 for D (6 bases). CDR3 length: 13 residues. Germline lookup yields CDR1 SGHAT and CDR2 FQNNGV. V lost 7 bases to trimming and J lost 7 bases, with 13 bases between them. The CDR3, as DNA: TGTGCCAGCACAACAGGGACCGGTGAAAAACTGTTTTTT. It codes for CASTTGTGEKLFF.

The rearrangement uses TRBV7-9 and TRBJ2-3, with TRBD2 matching over 7 bases. The germline CDR1 and CDR2 sequences are SEHNR and FQNEAQ (reference sequence). V was pared by 1 base and J by 3 bases, with 13 bases of the junction left unmatched. There are 18 residues in the CDR3. CDR3 in DNA: TGTGCCAGCAGCTTAGACCGGACTAGTAGCTGGGGGACAGATACGCAGTATTTT. The encoded protein is CASSLDRTSSWGTDTQYF.

This rearrangement joins TRBV7-3 to TRBJ2-1; 8 nucleotides align to TRBD1. Germline trimming cut 5 bases from V and 8 bases from J; bases unmatched to any gene: 11. CDR1 is SGHTA and CDR2 is FQGTGA in the germline V gene. The CDR3 sequence is 15 residues long. CDR3 nucleotide sequence: TGTGCCAGCAGCACCACCGGGACAGGTGCTCATGAGCAGTTCTTC. Its protein product is CASSTTGTGAHEQFF.

The J gene is TRBJ1-2, the V gene TRBV7-2; the D gene is possibly TRBD1 (5 bases). Germline values: CDR1 SGHTA, CDR2 FQGNSA. The CDR3 spans 13 residues. V was cut by 10 bases and J by 0 bases, with 12 bases left in between. The CDR3 nucleotides read TGTGCCACCTCCCGGGACTCTAACTATGGCTACACCTTC. Encoded protein: CATSRDSNYGYTF.

The chain uses TRBV7-2 and TRBJ2-7, with TRBD1 matching over 7 bases. This CDR3 is 16 amino acids long. CDR1 is SGHTA and CDR2 is FQGNSA in the germline V gene. Trimming cost V 5 bases and J 1 base; bases outside gene matches: 11. CDR3 residues: CASSPPGTVPSYEQYF. As DNA, the CDR3 is TGTGCCAGCAGCCCCCCTGGGACAGTTCCGTCCTACGAGCAGTACTTC.

This clone was observed a few times. This chain joins TRBV4-2 and TRBJ2-5; 10 bases are shared with TRBD1. CDR1 and CDR2 from the germline V gene are LGHNA and YNFKEQ. The CDR3 contains 15 residues. Germline trimming cut 1 base from V and 5 bases from J; bases unmatched to any gene: 4. CDR3 sequence: CASSQAMTGGETQYF. CDR3 nucleotides: TGTGCCAGCAGCCAAGCGATGACAGGGGGCGAGACCCAGTACTTC.

This clone was seen more than once but under ten times. The J gene is TRBJ2-3, the V gene TRBV7-3, with D tentatively TRBD2 (5 bases). The germline V and J ends were trimmed by 3 bases and 4 bases, with 8 bases remaining between them. Germline values: CDR1 SGHTA, CDR2 FQGTGA. The CDR3 consists of 13 residues. Here the CDR3 DNA reads TGTGCCAGCAGCTTGGGGAGATCAGATACGCAGTATTTT. This encodes CASSLGRSDTQYF.

The chain is built from TRBV19 and TRBJ1-5; 9 bases align to TRBD1. J lost 10 bases, V lost 9 bases, and 13 bases had no gene match. CDR3 length: 14 residues. Germline loops: CDR1 LNHDA, CDR2 SQIVND (reference sequence). This CDR3 is CASLPTGGASPQHF. The CDR3 DNA is TGTGCCAGCTTACCCACAGGGGGCGCATCCCCCCAGCATTTT.

The chain is built from TRBV7-9 and TRBJ2-5, with a possible D match to TRBD2 (6 bases). Germline CDR1 and CDR2: SEHNR and FQNEAQ (reference sequence). Trimming took 5 bases from V and 4 from J, leaving 20 bases between them. The CDR3 runs 16 residues. The CDR3 DNA follows: TGTGCCAGCAGCCGAATGGTGGGGGGATTACGAGAGACCCAGTACTTC. Protein sequence: CASSRMVGGLRETQYF. Using reference TRBV7-9 and TRBJ2-5 for the parts outside the CDR3, the full variable domain is DTGVSQNPRHKITKRGQNVTFRCDPISEHNRLYWYRQTLGQGPEFLTYFQNEAQLEKSRLLSDRFSAERPKGSFSTLEIQRTEQGDSAMYLCASSRMVGGLRETQYFGPGTRLLVL.

This clone turned up a few times. The chain recombines TRBV7-2 with TRBJ1-5; 9 bases are shared with TRBD1. V trimming: 0 bases; J trimming: 6 bases; junction bases outside the gene matches: 3. Germline CDR1 SGHTA, CDR2 FQGNSA. This CDR3 contains 15 residues. CDR3 nucleotide sequence: TGTGCCAGCAGCTTAGCAGGGACAGGGAGTCAGCCCCAGCATTTT. Translating gives CASSLAGTGSQPQHF.

This clone showed up just a few times. The chain has TRBV7-9 and TRBJ2-3; possible D gene TRBD2, 6 bases. V lost 11 bases and J lost 2, with 23 bases in between. Germline CDR1 reads SEHNR; CDR2 reads FQNEAQ (reference sequence). The CDR3 has 16 amino acids. CDR3 bases: TGTGCCGTTCTGTCCGGGACTTCCTTATTCACAGATACGCAGTATTTT. Protein: CAVLSGTSLFTDTQYF.

This clone was counted only a few times. The CDR3, as DNA: TGTGCCAGCAGTTTCCCCGGACTAGCGGGAATGGGGCGGCGGTTCTTC. As protein: CASSFPGLAGMGRRFF. The J gene is TRBJ2-1, the V gene TRBV28, with 12 bases fitting TRBD2. The CDR3 runs 16 residues. The ends lost 3 bases at V and 15 bases at J; junction bases unmatched: 15. The germline CDR1 and CDR2 sequences are MDHEN and SYDVKM.

The chain couples TRBV11-2 to TRBJ2-7, with 10 bases identical to TRBD2. The CDR3 runs to 15 residues. Germline V CDR1 and CDR2: SGHAT, FQNNGV. The junction had 13 bases not matched to a gene; V was cut back by 8 bases and J by 6 bases. The CDR3 DNA sequence: TGTGCCAGCCGGGGGCTAGCGGGAGCGGGTCGCGAGCAGTACTTC. Protein product: CASRGLAGAGREQYF.

This chain uses TRBV25-1 with TRBJ2-5; 7 bases agree with TRBD1. Per the germline V gene, CDR1 is MGHDK and CDR2 is SYGVNS. Trimming removed 3 bases from V and 4 bases from J; junction bases left unmatched: 8. The CDR3 extends over 15 amino acids. This CDR3 is CASSEPRQGLETQYF. CDR3 coding DNA: TGTGCCAGCAGTGAGCCTAGACAGGGCCTAGAGACCCAGTACTTC.

The table lists this clone with a few counts. The genes are TRBV5-4 and TRBJ2-7; 8 bases are shared with TRBD2. The CDR3 runs to 16 residues. CDR1 is SGHNT and CDR2 is YYREEE in the germline V gene (reference sequence). After removal of 2 bases from V and 3 bases from J, the junction contained 10 bases not matched to a gene. The CDR3 loop reads CASSLDTSGGDYEQYF. The CDR3 DNA reads as TGTGCCAGCAGCTTAGACACTTCGGGAGGGGACTACGAGCAGTACTTC. The full variable domain, in which reference TRBV5-4 and TRBJ2-7 provide the parts outside the CDR3, is ETGVTQSPTHLIKTRGQQVTLRCSSQSGHNTVSWYQQALGQGPQFIFQYYREEENGRGNFPPRFSGLQFPNYSSELNVNALELDDSALYLCASSLDTSGGDYEQYFGPGTRLTVT.